This T cell receptor beta chain was sequenced for a study of metastatic and nonmetastatic thyroid tumors. Patients had received no treatment of any kind before thyroid surgery. Whole-study results and caveats: Significantly greater TCR beta diversity was reportedly found in malignant thyroid tumors than in benign nodules (in blood and tumor).

In the original analysis: Differences in CDR3 between clinicopathological groups were drawn on to build a classifier intended to discriminate distant-metastatic papillary thyroid cancer patients. TCRdb re-called the PCR reads via MiXCR. TCRdb's processing, not the authors' own work, is the source of the V and J calls. The sample comprises 49,000 or so clones, approximately 26% of which are singletons, and approximately 3.5% rests with the top ten. Concerning this clone itself: Antigen unknown.

V gave up 0 bases and J gave up 7 bases, with 18 bases separating them. CDR3 size: 15 residues. From germline, CDR1 is GTSNPN and CDR2 SVGIG (reference sequence). Input material: blood. This TCR derives from a male donor with papillary thyroid cancer or a benign thyroid nodule (not recorded which). Some clones in this sample may be carry-over from other donors' samples. The V gene is TRBV30, the J gene TRBJ1-1, with D tentatively TRBD1 (5 bases). The CDR3 loop is CAWSVRRRVTREAFF. CDR3 nucleotide sequence: TGTGCCTGGAGTGTAAGGCGCAGGGTAACGCGTGAAGCTTTCTTT.